Listed below are T cell receptor beta chains from one sample, sequenced in a study of blood T cell repertoires in COVID-19. The table came from immunoSEQ multiplex PCR; TCRdb's copy has only in-frame clones and leaves some out. The table records about 210,000 clones, 81% of them present only once. The sequenced sample consisted of PBMCs or T cells enriched from blood (not recorded which). The receptors stem from a woman aged 45-60 years with acute COVID-19. Both conserved end residues are trimmed from each CDR3. D genes are given only for firm matches.

j_call: TRBJ2-3
d_call: -
v_call: TRBV2
cdr3_aa: ANHRGGIADTQY

j_call: TRBJ1-4
d_call: -
v_call: TRBV4-2
cdr3_aa: ASSFLNEKLF

j_call: TRBJ2-7
d_call: -
v_call: TRBV4-3
cdr3_aa: ASSQHTTGDYEQY

j_call: TRBJ2-3
d_call: TRBD2
v_call: TRBV6-2/TRBV6-3
cdr3_aa: ASSPPGLAGATQY

j_call: TRBJ1-2
d_call: -
v_call: TRBV30
cdr3_aa: AWSPKPRGGYT

j_call: TRBJ2-1
d_call: -
v_call: TRBV29-1
cdr3_aa: SVAGHNEQF

j_call: TRBJ1-6
d_call: -
v_call: TRBV30
cdr3_aa: AWSAFSQGNSPLH

j_call: TRBJ1-5
d_call: -
v_call: TRBV7-9
cdr3_aa: ASSFRYQPQH

j_call: TRBJ1-1
d_call: TRBD1
v_call: TRBV5-1
cdr3_aa: ASSVQGAEAF

j_call: TRBJ1-5
d_call: -
v_call: TRBV5-6
cdr3_aa: ASSSQFSNQPQH

j_call: TRBJ2-4
d_call: TRBD2
v_call: TRBV2
cdr3_aa: ASRPPGGLKNIQY

j_call: TRBJ1-1
d_call: TRBD1
v_call: TRBV29-1
cdr3_aa: SLRTGENTEAF

j_call: TRBJ1-2
d_call: -
v_call: TRBV6-5
cdr3_aa: ASSSLGQAANYGYT

j_call: TRBJ2-2
d_call: TRBD1
v_call: TRBV11-2
cdr3_aa: ASRITQGAVTGELF

j_call: TRBJ2-5
d_call: TRBD2
v_call: TRBV28
cdr3_aa: ASTPFGGERETQY

j_call: TRBJ1-1
d_call: TRBD1
v_call: TRBV7-8
cdr3_aa: ASSRQGAWTQGTEAF

j_call: TRBJ2-3
d_call: TRBD2
v_call: TRBV7-2
cdr3_aa: ASRLAGSTDTQY

j_call: TRBJ2-3
d_call: -
v_call: TRBV7-2
cdr3_aa: ASSRAGAAADTQY

j_call: TRBJ2-7
d_call: TRBD1
v_call: TRBV7-9
cdr3_aa: ASSLGLGQGFYEQY

j_call: TRBJ2-5
d_call: -
v_call: TRBV7-6
cdr3_aa: ASSFSQAGAQETQY

j_call: TRBJ1-2
d_call: -
v_call: TRBV6-4
cdr3_aa: ASSDPTKTDTNYGYT

j_call: TRBJ2-3
d_call: TRBD2
v_call: TRBV7-2
cdr3_aa: ASSLTGGPADTQY

j_call: TRBJ2-7
d_call: TRBD1
v_call: TRBV5-1
cdr3_aa: ASSLRTGLSEQY

j_call: TRBJ2-1
d_call: -
v_call: TRBV6-5
cdr3_aa: ASTQFGVHNEQF